Listed below are T cell receptor beta chains from one sample, sequenced in a study of blood T cell repertoires in COVID-19. Libraries were prepared by immunoSEQ multiplex PCR; TCRdb keeps only in-frame clonotypes and omits some of them. The sample lists about 100,000 clones; 80% to 90% were seen once. The sample consisted of peripheral blood. The receptors were gathered from an older man with acute or convalescent COVID-19. The CDR3 runs from the conserved cysteine through the conserved F or W. Each record gives: V gene, J gene, CDR3 protein.

V gene: TRBV25-1
J gene: TRBJ2-1
CDR3 protein: CAISRSGTNNEQFF

V gene: TRBV5-5
J gene: TRBJ2-2
CDR3 protein: CASSLIDTGELFF

V gene: TRBV19
J gene: TRBJ1-6
CDR3 protein: CASRRRDSPLHF

V gene: TRBV14
J gene: TRBJ2-5
CDR3 protein: CASSHQSSGTQYF

V gene: TRBV28
J gene: TRBJ1-1
CDR3 protein: CASTPRDRPLTEAFF

V gene: TRBV15
J gene: TRBJ1-4
CDR3 protein: CATRPTGGLSNEKLFF

V gene: TRBV6-5
J gene: TRBJ1-1
CDR3 protein: CASSYGGEEAFF

V gene: TRBV18
J gene: TRBJ1-5
CDR3 protein: CASSPPLSGVRQPQHF

V gene: TRBV7-9
J gene: TRBJ1-1
CDR3 protein: CASLQGAGDTEAFF

V gene: TRBV27
J gene: TRBJ1-5
CDR3 protein: CASSFGTGSSNQPQHF

V gene: TRBV5-1
J gene: TRBJ2-7
CDR3 protein: CASSSGQGGRLSEQYF

V gene: TRBV29-1
J gene: TRBJ1-1
CDR3 protein: CSVGAGNTEAFF

V gene: TRBV5-1
J gene: TRBJ2-5
CDR3 protein: CASSLAGDGETQYF

V gene: TRBV18
J gene: TRBJ2-1
CDR3 protein: CASSSLSQGGEQFF

V gene: TRBV18
J gene: TRBJ1-2
CDR3 protein: CASSRGDSRYGYTF

V gene: TRBV18
J gene: TRBJ1-1
CDR3 protein: CASSQQGRDTEAFF

V gene: TRBV7-2
J gene: TRBJ2-6
CDR3 protein: CASSSRTGTHSGANVLTF

V gene: TRBV5-1
J gene: TRBJ1-2
CDR3 protein: CASSLGEGYGYTF

V gene: TRBV5-1
J gene: TRBJ2-3
CDR3 protein: CASSAGQNTDTQYF

V gene: TRBV7-2
J gene: TRBJ2-2
CDR3 protein: CASSSSNPTNTGELFF

V gene: TRBV11-3
J gene: TRBJ2-7
CDR3 protein: CASSSSGGSSYEQYF

V gene: TRBV4-1
J gene: TRBJ1-2
CDR3 protein: CASSQDTGSYGYTF

V gene: TRBV18
J gene: TRBJ2-6
CDR3 protein: CASNPGGSGANVLTF

V gene: TRBV19
J gene: TRBJ2-7
CDR3 protein: CASSIRARGSEQYF

V gene: TRBV6-5
J gene: TRBJ2-2
CDR3 protein: CASTTGTNTGELFF

V gene: TRBV5-6
J gene: TRBJ2-7
CDR3 protein: CASSPITGATYEQYF

V gene: TRBV7-2
J gene: TRBJ1-2
CDR3 protein: CASSFGTGIAYGYTF

V gene: TRBV5-4
J gene: TRBJ2-7
CDR3 protein: CASSLDRSYEQYF

V gene: TRBV19
J gene: TRBJ1-3
CDR3 protein: CASIPRQGAGNTIYF

V gene: TRBV7-2
J gene: TRBJ1-3
CDR3 protein: CASSLAWTSTNTIYF

V gene: TRBV7-8
J gene: TRBJ1-3
CDR3 protein: CASSLSSTGNAGNTIYF

V gene: TRBV5-5
J gene: TRBJ1-1
CDR3 protein: CASSRDRSYFTEAFF

V gene: TRBV5-1
J gene: TRBJ2-7
CDR3 protein: CASSLRPSGALLEQYF

V gene: TRBV5-1
J gene: TRBJ1-1
CDR3 protein: CASAPWGNTEAFF

V gene: TRBV4-1
J gene: TRBJ1-2
CDR3 protein: CASSLELGQGRGYTF

V gene: TRBV28
J gene: TRBJ1-2
CDR3 protein: CASSPAGQGDYGYTF

V gene: TRBV5-5
J gene: TRBJ1-2
CDR3 protein: CASSLHREGYGYTF

V gene: TRBV28
J gene: TRBJ1-6
CDR3 protein: CASTRGRSRNSPLHF

V gene: TRBV19
J gene: TRBJ1-6
CDR3 protein: CASTPPDSWALHF

V gene: TRBV10-3
J gene: TRBJ1-1
CDR3 protein: CAISGDSLGNTEAFF

V gene: TRBV5-4
J gene: TRBJ1-1
CDR3 protein: CASSMDRLNTEAFF

V gene: TRBV19
J gene: TRBJ2-1
CDR3 protein: CASKKTAGGAAPYNEQFF

V gene: TRBV18
J gene: TRBJ1-2
CDR3 protein: CASSLRTGAEYGYTF

V gene: TRBV13
J gene: TRBJ2-2
CDR3 protein: CASSSEAQVPGELFF

V gene: TRBV12-5
J gene: TRBJ2-5
CDR3 protein: CASGLDQPGLAKTQYF

V gene: TRBV5-1
J gene: TRBJ2-3
CDR3 protein: CASSISGSTDTQYF

V gene: TRBV24-1
J gene: TRBJ2-3
CDR3 protein: CATSDFSSSTDTQYF

V gene: TRBV7-3
J gene: TRBJ2-1
CDR3 protein: CASSPTSGSGGNEQFF

V gene: TRBV2
J gene: TRBJ1-1
CDR3 protein: CATYRTGGNTEAFF

V gene: TRBV18
J gene: TRBJ2-1
CDR3 protein: CASSPPSRGQDEQFF

V gene: TRBV7-3
J gene: TRBJ2-2
CDR3 protein: CASSLTPEAGELFF

V gene: TRBV28
J gene: TRBJ1-2
CDR3 protein: CASSLDRDYGYTF